This passage covers 2 T cell receptor beta chains from one sample sequenced in a study of T cell responses to AZD1222 COVID-19 vaccine (dated by TCRdb to the early 2020s). Libraries were constructed by the immunoSEQ multiplex PCR assay. TCRdb stores this immuneACCESS table with in-frame sequences only. Part of the clones is absent; in the studies checked, under half of the shortfall reflects unresolved V genes, and no reason is known for the rest. The sample table records about 150,000 clones; just over 90% of these occur just once. About 2.1% of the sample is taken by the ten largest. Read against the paper, the sample's time point label means: baseline before first vaccination. The sequencing used peripheral blood, collected on day 0 of AZD1222 vaccination. Receptors were obtained from an adult in good health.

The chain carries TRBV19 and TRBJ2-6; 11 bases are a match to TRBD1. V was pared by 3 bases and J by 0 bases, with 4 bases of the junction left unmatched. This CDR3 is built from 18 residues. Germline loops: CDR1 LNHDA, CDR2 SQIVND (reference sequence). CDR3 region: CASSMDRGLSSGANVLTF. The CDR3 nucleotides read TGTGCCAGTAGTATGGACAGGGGGCTGAGCTCTGGGGCCAACGTCCTGACTTTC.

The chain employs TRBV19 and TRBJ1-6; perhaps TRBD1 as D (6 bases). In germline, CDR1 is LNHDA, CDR2 SQIVND (reference sequence). V was shortened by 6 bases and J by 8 bases, with 14 bases between the two germline ends. The CDR3 has 14 residues. The CDR3 DNA reads TGTGCCAGTAGGGCAACAGGGTCTGATTCACCCCTCCACTTT. It yields the protein CASRATGSDSPLHF. Full variable domain (missing parts from reference TRBV19 and TRBJ1-6): DGGITQSPKYLFRKEGQNVTLSCEQNLNHDAMYWYRQDPGQGLRLIYYSQIVNDFQKGDIAEGYSVSREKKESFPLTVTSAQKNPTAFYLCASRATGSDSPLHFGNGTRLTVT.